Listed below are T cell receptor beta chains from one sample, sequenced in a study of blood T cell repertoires in COVID-19. Clones were sequenced by immunoSEQ multiplex PCR, and TCRdb holds only the in-frame ones, with some missing. The data contain 150,000 to 200,000 clones, roughly 87% of them seen just once; the ten biggest clones take up about a fifth. The sequenced material came from peripheral blood. Receptor source: a man between 60 and 75 years old with active or convalescent COVID-19. Each CDR3 is given with its conserved first and last residue. D genes are given only for firm matches. The size entry is marked missing in some rows and otherwise reads once, few, many or a size class.

clone size: once; V gene: TRBV6-5; J gene: TRBJ1-2; D gene: .; CDR3 protein: CASSPGGVTGYTF; CDR3 DNA: TGTGCCAGCAGCCCGGGCGGGGTTACTGGCTACACCTTC
clone size: .; V gene: TRBV10-3; J gene: TRBJ2-1; D gene: .; CDR3 protein: CAISRWSSYNEQFF; CDR3 DNA: TGTGCCATCAGTAGGTGGAGCTCCTACAATGAGCAGTTCTTC
clone size: .; V gene: TRBV18; J gene: TRBJ1-2; D gene: TRBD1; CDR3 protein: CASSPPEGAGYGYTF; CDR3 DNA: TGTGCCAGCTCACCACCGGAGGGGGCAGGCTATGGCTACACCTTC
clone size: .; V gene: TRBV5-1; J gene: TRBJ1-1; D gene: .; CDR3 protein: CASSLMQAANTEAFF; CDR3 DNA: TGCGCCAGCAGCTTGATGCAGGCTGCAAACACTGAAGCTTTCTTT
clone size: .; V gene: TRBV15; J gene: TRBJ2-4; D gene: TRBD2; CDR3 protein: CATSRDLGGDIQYF; CDR3 DNA: TGTGCCACCAGCAGAGATCTTGGGGGGGACATTCAGTACTTC
clone size: once; V gene: TRBV5-1; J gene: TRBJ1-2; D gene: .; CDR3 protein: CASSPGQNYGYTF; CDR3 DNA: TGCGCCAGCAGCCCTGGGCAGAACTATGGCTACACCTTC
clone size: .; V gene: TRBV7-2; J gene: TRBJ2-1; D gene: TRBD2; CDR3 protein: CASRRTSGDASHNEQFF; CDR3 DNA: TGTGCCAGCAGGCGGACTAGCGGGGACGCATCTCACAATGAGCAGTTCTTC
clone size: .; V gene: TRBV5-1; J gene: TRBJ1-4; D gene: TRBD1; CDR3 protein: CASSWGSGRGNEKLFF; CDR3 DNA: TGCGCCAGCAGCTGGGGGAGCGGCAGGGGGAATGAAAAACTGTTTTTT
clone size: .; V gene: TRBV11-2; J gene: TRBJ2-3; D gene: TRBD2; CDR3 protein: CASSFSPSGTDTQYF; CDR3 DNA: TGTGCCAGCAGCTTTTCTCCTAGCGGTACAGATACGCAGTATTTT
clone size: .; V gene: TRBV2; J gene: TRBJ2-1; D gene: TRBD2; CDR3 protein: CASAGGAFNEQFF; CDR3 DNA: TGTGCCAGCGCGGGGGGGGCCTTTAATGAGCAGTTCTTC
clone size: .; V gene: TRBV11-2; J gene: TRBJ2-2; D gene: TRBD2; CDR3 protein: CASSLVASGGAGGELFF; CDR3 DNA: TGTGCCAGCAGCTTAGTGGCTAGCGGGGGGGCCGGCGGGGAGCTGTTTTTT
clone size: .; V gene: TRBV5-1; J gene: TRBJ2-3; D gene: TRBD2; CDR3 protein: CASSTGLAGAADTQYF; CDR3 DNA: TGCGCCAGCAGCACGGGACTAGCGGGGGCAGCAGATACGCAGTATTTT
clone size: .; V gene: TRBV27; J gene: TRBJ1-3; D gene: .; CDR3 protein: CASSARARNTIYF; CDR3 DNA: TGTGCCAGCAGTGCGCGGGCCCGAAACACCATATATTTT
clone size: .; V gene: TRBV7-3; J gene: TRBJ2-3; D gene: .; CDR3 protein: CASSFGGSSDTQYF; CDR3 DNA: TGTGCCAGCAGCTTTGGGGGGAGTTCAGATACGCAGTATTTT
clone size: .; V gene: TRBV6-5; J gene: TRBJ1-2; D gene: TRBD1; CDR3 protein: CASSLGGGADGYTF; CDR3 DNA: TGTGCCAGCAGTTTAGGAGGGGGCGCGGATGGCTACACCTTC
clone size: .; V gene: TRBV5-1; J gene: TRBJ2-7; D gene: .; CDR3 protein: CASSFDHRTGVLYEQYF; CDR3 DNA: TGCGCCAGCAGCTTTGACCACCGGACGGGGGTCCTCTACGAGCAGTACTTC
clone size: .; V gene: TRBV10-3; J gene: TRBJ1-5; D gene: .; CDR3 protein: CAISESRVLGQPQHF; CDR3 DNA: TGTGCCATCAGTGAGTCCAGGGTGCTAGGTCAGCCCCAGCATTTT
clone size: .; V gene: TRBV19; J gene: TRBJ1-1; D gene: TRBD1; CDR3 protein: CASLNRGTEAFF; CDR3 DNA: TGTGCCAGTCTAAACAGGGGCACTGAAGCTTTCTTT
clone size: .; V gene: TRBV5-6; J gene: TRBJ2-5; D gene: TRBD2; CDR3 protein: CASSLDFSGGTETQYF; CDR3 DNA: TGTGCCAGCAGCTTGGACTTTAGCGGGGGGACAGAGACCCAGTACTTC
clone size: .; V gene: TRBV5-5; J gene: TRBJ2-7; D gene: .; CDR3 protein: CASSLAGSLSYEQYF; CDR3 DNA: TGTGCCAGCAGCTTGGCAGGATCCCTAAGCTACGAGCAGTACTTC
clone size: .; V gene: TRBV9; J gene: TRBJ2-3; D gene: TRBD2; CDR3 protein: CASSYSGGLTDTQYF; CDR3 DNA: TGTGCCAGCAGTTACAGCGGGGGCCTCACAGATACGCAGTATTTT
clone size: .; V gene: TRBV30; J gene: TRBJ1-3; D gene: .; CDR3 protein: CAWTPGDAGNTIYF; CDR3 DNA: TGTGCCTGGACCCCAGGGGACGCCGGAAACACCATATATTTT
clone size: .; V gene: TRBV12-3/TRBV12-4; J gene: TRBJ1-3; D gene: .; CDR3 protein: CASSYSSGNTIYF; CDR3 DNA: TGTGCCAGCAGTTACAGCTCTGGAAACACCATATATTTT
clone size: .; V gene: TRBV15; J gene: TRBJ1-2; D gene: .; CDR3 protein: CATSRDREFYGYTF; CDR3 DNA: TGTGCCACCAGCAGAGATCGCGAGTTCTATGGCTACACCTTC
clone size: once; V gene: TRBV19; J gene: TRBJ1-5; D gene: .; CDR3 protein: CASRNRESNQPQHF; CDR3 DNA: TGTGCCAGTAGGAACAGGGAGAGCAATCAGCCCCAGCATTTT
clone size: .; V gene: TRBV5-4; J gene: TRBJ2-5; D gene: TRBD2; CDR3 protein: CASQNSGGKEETQYF; CDR3 DNA: TGTGCCAGCCAAAATAGCGGGGGGAAAGAAGAGACCCAGTACTTC
clone size: once; V gene: TRBV4-2; J gene: TRBJ1-1; D gene: .; CDR3 protein: CASSQVGGTEAFF; CDR3 DNA: TGTGCCAGCAGCCAAGTGGGGGGGACTGAAGCTTTCTTT
clone size: .; V gene: TRBV4-1; J gene: TRBJ1-2; D gene: .; CDR3 protein: CASSQDDTGINYGYTF; CDR3 DNA: TGCGCCAGCAGCCAAGATGACACAGGGATTAACTATGGCTACACCTTC
clone size: once; V gene: TRBV4-1; J gene: TRBJ2-1; D gene: TRBD2; CDR3 protein: CASSPGVAGDGEQFF; CDR3 DNA: TGCGCCAGCAGCCCGGGGGTAGCGGGGGACGGGGAGCAGTTCTTC
clone size: once; V gene: TRBV6-5; J gene: TRBJ2-7; D gene: TRBD1; CDR3 protein: CASTDRDRVSYEQYF; CDR3 DNA: TGTGCCAGCACCGACCGGGACAGGGTCTCCTACGAGCAGTACTTC
clone size: few; V gene: TRBV5-1; J gene: TRBJ1-1; D gene: .; CDR3 protein: CASSLVRGYTEAFF; CDR3 DNA: TGCGCCAGCAGCTTGGTACGCGGGTACACTGAAGCTTTCTTT
clone size: .; V gene: TRBV29-1; J gene: TRBJ1-2; D gene: .; CDR3 protein: CSVEHRNYGYTF; CDR3 DNA: TGCAGCGTTGAGCACAGAAACTATGGCTACACCTTC
clone size: .; V gene: TRBV5-1; J gene: TRBJ2-5; D gene: .; CDR3 protein: CASSWQGQETQYF; CDR3 DNA: TGCGCCAGCAGCTGGCAGGGGCAAGAGACCCAGTACTTC
clone size: .; V gene: TRBV5-4; J gene: TRBJ2-3; D gene: TRBD2; CDR3 protein: CASSLWTSGTDTQYF; CDR3 DNA: TGTGCCAGCAGCTTGTGGACTAGCGGCACAGATACGCAGTATTTT
clone size: .; V gene: TRBV5-4; J gene: TRBJ1-6; D gene: .; CDR3 protein: CASSLEGGRNSPLHF; CDR3 DNA: TGTGCCAGCAGCTTGGAGGGTGGGAGGAATTCACCCCTCCACTTT
clone size: .; V gene: TRBV30; J gene: TRBJ1-2; D gene: TRBD1; CDR3 protein: CAWSGTTGVDGYTF; CDR3 DNA: TGTGCCTGGAGTGGGACGACAGGGGTAGACGGCTACACCTTC
clone size: .; V gene: TRBV5-1; J gene: TRBJ2-3; D gene: TRBD1; CDR3 protein: CASSPDRAGDTQYF; CDR3 DNA: TGCGCCAGCAGCCCCGACAGGGCCGGAGATACGCAGTATTTT
clone size: .; V gene: TRBV4-1; J gene: TRBJ2-2; D gene: .; CDR3 protein: CASSRTRDTGELFF; CDR3 DNA: TGCGCCAGCAGCCGGACGCGGGACACCGGGGAGCTGTTTTTT
clone size: .; V gene: TRBV9; J gene: TRBJ1-2; D gene: TRBD1; CDR3 protein: CASSDRTGNPFYGYTF; CDR3 DNA: TGTGCCAGCAGCGATCGGACAGGAAATCCCTTCTATGGCTACACCTTC
clone size: .; V gene: TRBV2; J gene: TRBJ1-2; D gene: .; CDR3 protein: CASAGGGYTF; CDR3 DNA: TGTGCCTCCGCCGGGGGTGGCTACACCTTC
clone size: .; V gene: TRBV5-1; J gene: TRBJ2-5; D gene: .; CDR3 protein: CASSLIGGQEETQYF; CDR3 DNA: TGCGCCAGCAGCTTGATCGGGGGGCAAGAAGAGACCCAGTACTTC
clone size: once; V gene: TRBV5-3; J gene: TRBJ1-2; D gene: TRBD1; CDR3 protein: CARSSRGRSYGYTF; CDR3 DNA: TGTGCCAGAAGCTCAAGGGGGCGGTCCTATGGCTACACCTTC